The clone carrying this TCR beta chain was recorded a few times. The data were taken from a study of early T cells in non-severe SARS-CoV-2 infection. The V segment lost 6 bases and the J segment 8 bases; nucleotides outside the gene matches: 5. The CDR3 is 13 residues long. MiXCR, applied by TCRdb to the 5' RACE reads, yields one record per CDR3 protein. The sample has about 64,000 distinct CDR3 sequences, 20% seen once; the top ten hold 15% to 20%. This specimen consisted of whole blood, obtained at baseline. This chain joins TRBV12-3 or TRBV12-4 and TRBJ1-2, with 11 bases aligning to TRBD1. The TCR was taken from an adult who was a healthcare worker with PCR-confirmed SARS-CoV-2 infection or an uninfected control (not recorded which). The CDR3 here is CASRRTGGEGYTF. In nucleotides, the CDR3 is TGTGCCAGCAGACGGACAGGGGGCGAGGGCTACACCTTC.